These 26 T cell receptor beta chains originate from one sample sequenced in a study of T cell responses to AZD1222 COVID-19 vaccine. Produced via immunoSEQ multiplex PCR; TCRdb's table is partial and in-frame only. The data hold approximately 150,000 clones, with about 91% observed a single time. Specimen: peripheral blood, collected on day 0 of AZD1222 vaccination. These receptors all come from an adult in good health.

The chain uses TRBV30 and TRBJ1-3; 7 nucleotides match TRBD1. CDR3 length: 15 amino acids. V lost 2 bases to trimming and J lost 2 bases; unmatched junction nucleotides: 6. The germline V gene encodes CDR1 GTSNPN and CDR2 SVGIG (reference sequence). The DNA for the CDR3 is TGTGCCTGGAGTCCGGGACAGTCTACTGGAAACACCATATATTTT. Protein product: CAWSPGQSTGNTIYF.

CDR3 in amino acids: CASSLGGGYGYTF. The CDR3 region has the DNA TGCGCCAGCAGCTTAGGAGGCGGCTATGGCTACACCTTC. The rearrangement joins TRBV5-1 to TRBJ1-2; no clear D. Germline lookup yields CDR1 SGHRS and CDR2 YFSETQ. Trimming stripped 2 bases from V and 4 bases from J, with 9 bases between. The CDR3 covers 13 residues.

The chain combines TRBV19 with TRBJ1-1; 7 bases are a match to TRBD1. J lost 5 bases, V lost 7 bases, and 13 bases had no gene match. CDR3 size: 15 residues. The V gene's germline CDR1 is LNHDA and CDR2 SQIVND (reference sequence). This CDR3 reads CASTPWTGAGTEAFF. For the CDR3, the DNA is TGTGCCAGTACCCCGTGGACAGGCGCGGGGACTGAAGCTTTCTTT.

The chain links TRBV29-1 to TRBJ1-2, with 7 bases identical to TRBD1. From germline, CDR1 is SQVTM and CDR2 ANQGSEA. Trimming at V came to 7 bases and at J to 8 bases, leaving 7 bases not matched to a gene. The CDR3 covers 11 residues. The CDR3 nucleotides read TGCAGCGGAGGGGGCTCGGGAGGCTACACCTTC. It translates to CSGGGSGGYTF. Variable domain in full (rest from reference TRBV29-1 and TRBJ1-2): SAVISQKPSRDICQRGTSLTIQCQVDSQVTMMFWYRQQPGQSLTLIATANQGSEATYESGFVIDKFPISRPNLTFSTLTVSNMSPEDSSIYLCSGGGSGGYTFGSGTRLTVV.

The chain joins TRBV7-9 to TRBJ1-6; no clear D. Germline V CDR1 and CDR2: SEHNR, FQNEAQ (reference sequence). The CDR3 extends over 13 amino acids. Trimming shortened V by 1 base and J by 9 bases, and 7 bases separated the two germline ends. The CDR3: CASSLESISPLHF. The CDR3 region has the DNA TGTGCCAGCAGCTTAGAGTCGATTTCACCCCTCCACTTT.

The chain carries TRBV19 and TRBJ1-6; D unclear. V lost 5 bases to trimming and J lost 5 bases, with 10 bases between them. CDR3 length equals 14 residues. Germline V lookup: CDR1 LNHDA, CDR2 SQIVND (reference sequence). The CDR3 nucleotides are TGTGCCAGTAGTTTGACCGCAGATAATTCACCCCTCCACTTT. This sequence encodes CASSLTADNSPLHF.

The chain joins TRBV4-3 to TRBJ2-1, with 7 bases aligning to TRBD2. Trimming removed 0 bases from V and 10 bases from J; junction bases left unmatched: 9. The CDR3 has 15 residues. Germline V gene data show CDR1 as LGHNA and CDR2 as YSLEER. The CDR3 coding sequence is TGCGCCAGCAGCCAAGACGACCTAGCGGCCGACGAGCAGTTCTTC. Translating gives CASSQDDLAADEQFF.

The rearrangement uses TRBV6-4 and TRBJ2-1; 11 positions agree with TRBD2. The CDR3 runs to 16 residues. J was trimmed by 0 bases and V by 6 bases; bases with no gene match: 4. In germline, CDR1 is MRHNA, CDR2 SNTAGT. CDR3 in amino acids: CASSRTSGSSYNEQFF. The CDR3 DNA is TGTGCCAGCAGCCGCACTAGCGGGAGCTCCTACAATGAGCAGTTCTTC.

The rearrangement joins TRBV3-1 (or the pseudogene TRBV3-2) to TRBJ2-4; 11 nucleotides line up with TRBD2. Trimming at V came to 1 base and at J to 5 bases, leaving 13 bases not matched to a gene. CDR1 is LGHDT, CDR2 YNNKEL, per germline (reference sequence). This CDR3 comprises 19 residues. The CDR3 spells CASSQALRRTGLAENIQYF. In nucleotides, the CDR3 is TGTGCCAGCAGCCAAGCTCTTCGTAGGACGGGACTAGCGGAAAACATTCAGTACTTC.

The genes are TRBV7-9 and TRBJ1-4; D possibly corresponds to TRBD1 (6 bases). The germline V and J ends were trimmed by 1 base and 7 bases, with 13 bases remaining between them. This CDR3 is 15 amino acids long. Per the germline V gene, CDR1 is SEHNR and CDR2 is FQNEAQ (reference sequence). CDR3: CASSLEGGLGEKLFF. CDR3 coding DNA: TGTGCCAGCAGCTTAGAGGGGGGACTCGGTGAAAAACTGTTTTTT. Variable domain in full (rest from reference TRBV7-9 and TRBJ1-4): DTGVSQNPRHKITKRGQNVTFRCDPISEHNRLYWYRQTLGQGPEFLTYFQNEAQLEKSRLLSDRFSAERPKGSFSTLEIQRTEQGDSAMYLCASSLEGGLGEKLFFGSGTQLSVL.

This rearrangement joins TRBV24-1 to TRBJ2-2; TRBD2 matches at 8 bases. Germline-derived CDR1 and CDR2 are KGHDR and SFDVKD. This CDR3 is 14 amino acids long. V lost 7 bases to trimming and J lost 3 bases; unmatched junction nucleotides: 3. The DNA for the CDR3 is TGTGCCACCAGCGGGGGGGGATACACCGGGGAGCTGTTTTTT. Translating gives CATSGGGYTGELFF.

This sequence joins TRBV5-4 and TRBJ2-3; a possible D gene is TRBD2 (5 bases). V lost 2 bases and J 4 bases, leaving 8 bases between the germline ends. The V gene's germline CDR1 is SGHNT and CDR2 YYREEE (reference sequence). This CDR3 has 13 residues. Here the CDR3 reads CASSLSGSDTQYF. DNA for the CDR3: TGTGCCAGCAGCTTAAGCGGATCAGATACGCAGTATTTT.

The chain is built from TRBV19 and TRBJ2-1, with D perhaps assigned TRBD1 or TRBD2 (5 bases each). Looked up from germline, CDR1 is LNHDA and CDR2 is SQIVND (reference sequence). The V end was cut by 6 bases, the J end by 5 bases, with 14 bases between. The CDR3 is 14 amino acids. The CDR3 region is CASSLRGENNEQFF. CDR3 nucleotide sequence: TGTGCCAGTAGCTTGAGAGGGGAAAACAATGAGCAGTTCTTC. The full variable domain, with the rest looked up from reference TRBV19 and TRBJ2-1, is DGGITQSPKYLFRKEGQNVTLSCEQNLNHDAMYWYRQDPGQGLRLIYYSQIVNDFQKGDIAEGYSVSREKKESFPLTVTSAQKNPTAFYLCASSLRGENNEQFFGPGTRLTVL.

The chain employs TRBV30 and TRBJ2-2; D gene unclear. Germline lookup yields CDR1 GTSNPN and CDR2 SVGIG (reference sequence). Trimming stripped 0 bases from V and 6 bases from J, with 11 bases between. The CDR3 loop spans 14 amino acids. CDR3 sequence reads: CAWSVLVGAGELFF. In DNA form, the CDR3 reads TGTGCCTGGAGTGTACTCGTAGGCGCCGGGGAGCTGTTTTTT.

The rearrangement joins TRBV19 to TRBJ2-5; 7 nucleotides line up with TRBD2. There are 14 residues in the CDR3. The V gene's germline CDR1 is LNHDA and CDR2 SQIVND (reference sequence). J lost 4 bases, V lost 1 base, and 3 bases had no gene match. The CDR3 DNA reads as TGTGCCAGTAGTATAGCTCTAGCGGCAGAGACCCAGTACTTC. Its protein is CASSIALAAETQYF.

CDR3 sequence: CASTPQAGANVLTF. The CDR3 DNA follows: TGTGCCAGCACCCCCCAGGCTGGGGCCAACGTCCTGACTTTC. The chain joins TRBV4-2 to TRBJ2-6; D not resolved. Trimming took 7 bases from V and 2 from J, leaving 9 bases between them. The CDR3 is 14 amino acids. Germline CDR1 reads LGHNA; CDR2 reads YNFKEQ.

This clone was seen just once. The CDR3 nucleotides are TGTGCCAGCAGTGAACGGACTAGCGGGAAAGAGACCCAGTACTTC. Amino acid sequence: CASSERTSGKETQYF. This rearrangement joins TRBV2 to TRBJ2-5, with TRBD2 matching 12 bases. CDR3 size: 15 residues. Trimming took 2 bases from V and 3 from J; bases not matched to a gene: 1. Germline lookup yields CDR1 SNHLY and CDR2 FYNNEI.

This rearrangement joins TRBV2 to TRBJ2-4; no firm D call. Germline V gives CDR1 SNHLY, CDR2 FYNNEI. The CDR3 extends over 16 amino acids. V lost 8 bases to trimming and J lost 1 base, with 18 bases between them. CDR3 loop: CASRRFTSSAKNIQYF. CDR3 bases: TGTGCCAGCCGAAGATTTACCTCCTCGGCCAAAAACATTCAGTACTTC.

This chain joins TRBV5-5 and TRBJ1-1; unclear D gene. V lost 4 bases to trimming and J lost 0 bases, with 13 bases between them. Germline CDR1 reads SGHKS; CDR2 reads YYEKEE (reference sequence). This CDR3 is built from 15 residues. Here the CDR3 reads CASSRSTVMNTEAFF. CDR3 DNA sequence: TGTGCCAGCAGCCGATCCACAGTCATGAACACTGAAGCTTTCTTT.

The chain links TRBV6-5 to TRBJ1-2, with TRBD1 as a possible D gene (6 bases). Germline values: CDR1 MNHEY, CDR2 SVGAGI. V shed 11 bases and J shed 8 bases, with 18 bases lying between them. The length of the CDR3 is 12 residues. CDR3 residues: CAGTTGLVGYTF. The CDR3 DNA reads TGTGCCGGAACTACAGGGTTGGTCGGCTACACCTTC.

The rearrangement joins TRBV6-5 to TRBJ2-4; 10 bases line up with TRBD1. This CDR3 spans 14 amino acids. From germline, CDR1 is MNHEY and CDR2 SVGAGI. Unmatched junction bases numbered 4, after V lost 5 bases and J lost 6 bases. The CDR3 nucleotides are TGTGCCAGCAGTCGACAGGGGGCTGGAAACATTCAGTACTTC. Its translation is CASSRQGAGNIQYF.

This sequence joins TRBV18 and TRBJ2-1, with TRBD1 identical over 10 bases. The germline V gene encodes CDR1 KGHSH and CDR2 LQKENI. CDR3 length: 15 residues. The V and J ends lost 2 bases and 8 bases, in that order; junction bases with no gene match: 6. The CDR3 region is CASSPRTGGGDEQFF. CDR3 DNA sequence: TGTGCCAGCTCACCAAGGACAGGGGGGGGTGATGAGCAGTTCTTC.

This chain joins TRBV27 and TRBJ2-1; D might be TRBD2 (5 bases). CDR1 and CDR2 from the germline V gene are MNHEY and SMNVEV (reference sequence). The CDR3 has 14 amino acids. Deletions cut 5 bases from V and 6 bases from J, with 14 bases between. This CDR3 reads CASSRPGGRNEQFF. For the CDR3, the DNA is TGTGCCAGCAGTCGCCCGGGCGGGCGCAATGAGCAGTTCTTC.

The chain carries TRBV7-9 and TRBJ1-4; D is unclear. Germline lookup yields CDR1 SEHNR and CDR2 FQNEAQ (reference sequence). Trimming shortened V by 0 bases and J by 3 bases, and 14 bases separated the two germline ends. This CDR3 is built from 17 residues. The CDR3 DNA reads TGTGCCAGCAGCTTAGCCCCGGGCATCAAAGCTAATGAAAAACTGTTTTTT. Protein sequence: CASSLAPGIKANEKLFF.

This chain connects TRBV30 to TRBJ2-3; D ambiguous. V lost 3 bases, J lost 5 bases, and 15 bases lay in between. Germline V gives CDR1 GTSNPN, CDR2 SVGIG (reference sequence). CDR3 length: 14 amino acids. The CDR3: CAWRTAVRRDTQYF. CDR3 DNA sequence: TGTGCCTGGAGGACCGCTGTTAGAAGAGATACGCAGTATTTT.

Here the CDR3 reads CASSPQVGSGANVLTF. DNA for the CDR3: TGTGCCAGCTCACCCCAGGTTGGGTCTGGGGCCAACGTCCTGACTTTC. This chain connects TRBV18 to TRBJ2-6, with no clear D. This CDR3 region has 16 residues. Germline V CDR1 and CDR2: KGHSH, LQKENI. Trimming removed 3 bases from V and 1 base from J, with 10 bases in between.